The 32 T cell receptor beta chains listed next were all sequenced from one sample in a study of blood T cells in healthy people across ages. The authors ran a second PCR of about 6 to 11 cycles using a sample-barcoded 5' primer and a J-beta primer mix. Using its own MiXCR run on the 5' RACE reads, TCRdb lists one record per CDR3 protein. The profile covers approximately 1.5 million distinct CDR3 sequences, with about 31% appearing a single time and about 11% taken by the ten largest. Source material: blood. These receptors were collected from a woman in her 30s in good health.

In regard to this clonotype: One junction end does not reproduce the germline sequence, and a read error may be involved. This sequence joins TRBV10-3 and TRBJ1-1, with 9 bases lining up with TRBD1. This CDR3 spans 17 amino acids. Germline V gene data show CDR1 as ENHRY and CDR2 as SYGVKD. The CDR3 bases are TGTGCCATCAGTGTGTACCGGGACAGGGCAATGAACATTGAAGCTTTCTTT. Translated: CAISVYRDRAMNIEAFF.

This clonotype was seen more than once but under ten times. The rearrangement uses TRBV20-1 and TRBJ1-2; D unclear. The germline CDR1 and CDR2 sequences are DFQATT and SNEGSKA (reference sequence). This CDR3 has 14 amino acids. V dropped 3 bases and J dropped 2 bases, with 13 bases sitting between them. CDR3 DNA: TGCAGTGCTAGGCTCATCAGGACCAACTATGGCTACACCTTC. This sequence encodes CSARLIRTNYGYTF.

This chain uses TRBV3-1 with TRBJ2-7; the D is unclear. V shed 3 bases and J shed 7 bases, with 10 bases lying between them. The germline gives CDR1 LGHDT, CDR2 YNNKEL (reference sequence). The CDR3 is 12 residues long. In nucleotides, the CDR3 is TGTGCCAGCAGCCACCACCCTGGGGAGCAGTACTTC. It is translated as CASSHHPGEQYF.

Written as DNA, the CDR3 is TGTGCCTGGTCTAGGGAGGTTATGAACACTGAAGCTTTCTTT. Translation: CAWSREVMNTEAFF. This chain uses TRBV30 with TRBJ1-1; D is uncertain. Trimming removed 5 bases from V and 0 bases from J, with 13 bases in between. This CDR3 has 14 residues. Germline CDR1 is GTSNPN and CDR2 is SVGIG (reference sequence).

This clonotype has more than one count but fewer than ten. The CDR3 DNA is TGCAGTGCTAGGGAGCATGAGCAGTTCTTC. Its protein product is CSAREHEQFF. The chain uses TRBV20-1 and TRBJ2-1; unclear D gene. The CDR3 covers 10 residues. Germline V lookup: CDR1 DFQATT, CDR2 SNEGSKA (reference sequence). Trimming took 3 bases from V and 8 from J, leaving 5 bases between them.

This clonotype was seen more than once but under ten times. The chain links TRBV12-3 or TRBV12-4 to TRBJ2-7; the match to TRBD2 covers 7 bases. The CDR3 covers 13 residues. The junction had 4 bases not matched to a gene; V was cut back by 6 bases and J by 2 bases. Here the CDR3 DNA reads TGTGCCAGCAGCCGGGACTATACCTACGAGCAGTACTTC. Its protein product is CASSRDYTYEQYF.

At least ten counts were recorded for this clonotype. This sequence joins TRBV12-3 or TRBV12-4 and TRBJ2-5, with D perhaps TRBD2 (6 bases). Trimming cost V 6 bases and J 0 bases, with 11 bases left between them. The CDR3 consists of 14 residues. CDR3 nucleotides: TGTGCCAGCAGGGGGACTCGGTACCAAGAGACCCAGTACTTC. This gives the protein CASRGTRYQETQYF.

This clonotype was counted between two and nine times. This chain joins TRBV27 and TRBJ2-1, with 9 nucleotides matching TRBD2. Germline trimming cut 3 bases from V and 4 bases from J; bases unmatched to any gene: 4. CDR3 size: 15 residues. In germline, CDR1 is MNHEY, CDR2 SMNVEV (reference sequence). The chain's CDR3 is CASSFLSGGYNEQFF. The CDR3 bases are TGTGCCAGCAGTTTTCTTAGCGGGGGATACAATGAGCAGTTCTTC.

This clonotype came up a few times. This sequence joins TRBV4-1 and TRBJ1-2; 7 bases match TRBD1. Germline loops: CDR1 MGHRA, CDR2 YSYEKL. The CDR3 extends over 15 amino acids. Germline trimming cut 0 bases from V and 2 bases from J; bases unmatched to any gene: 3. In DNA, the CDR3 is TGCGCCAGCAGCCAAGAGGCCAGGGGGAACTATGGCTACACCTTC. Amino acids: CASSQEARGNYGYTF.

The V and J genes are TRBV5-1 and TRBJ1-1, with 8 positions matching TRBD1. J lost 3 bases, V lost 4 bases, and 11 bases had no gene match. CDR1 SGHRS and CDR2 YFSETQ come from the germline V gene. The CDR3 length is 16 residues. This CDR3 reads CASSLGRTGMDTEAFF. CDR3 nucleotide sequence: TGCGCCAGCAGCCTGGGGCGGACAGGGATGGACACTGAAGCTTTCTTT.

There are a few counts of this clonotype. The chain recombines TRBV4-1 with TRBJ1-5; D may be TRBD1 (5 bases). Germline CDR1 reads MGHRA; CDR2 reads YSYEKL. The V gene lost 0 bases and the J gene lost 4 bases, with 13 bases spanning the gap. This CDR3 is 16 amino acids long. The CDR3: CASSQEWGTGNQPQHF. For the CDR3, the DNA is TGCGCCAGCAGCCAAGAGTGGGGGACTGGGAATCAGCCCCAGCATTTT.

This clonotype was counted only a few times. This chain joins TRBV4-1 and TRBJ2-3; maybe TRBD2 (5 bases). CDR1 is MGHRA and CDR2 is YSYEKL in the germline V gene. Trimming removed 1 base from V and 2 bases from J, with 13 bases in between. The CDR3 totals 16 residues. CDR3 in DNA: TGCGCCAGCAGCCAAGTCCACACGGGGAACACAGATACGCAGTATTTT. It codes for CASSQVHTGNTDTQYF.

This chain connects TRBV7-6 to TRBJ2-3; perhaps TRBD2 as D (5 bases). The CDR3 is made up of 17 amino acids. V lost 3 bases to trimming and J lost 2 bases, with 18 bases between them. Germline V gene lookup returns CDR1 SGHVS and CDR2 FNYEAQ. CDR3: CASSLAKRSSFTDTQYF. CDR3 DNA: TGTGCCAGCAGCTTGGCTAAGCGGTCATCATTCACAGATACGCAGTATTTT.

This clonotype showed up just a few times. The chain has TRBV9 and TRBJ2-3; 7 bases line up with TRBD2. Germline CDR1 is SGDLS and CDR2 is YYNGEE. The CDR3 runs 14 residues. V shed 4 bases, J shed 2 bases, and the junction held 4 bases outside the gene matches. The CDR3 sequence: CASSKTSHTDTQYF. The DNA for the CDR3 is TGTGCCAGCAGCAAGACTAGCCACACAGATACGCAGTATTTT.

With regard to this clonotype: A much larger clone differs by one base, so this may be a read error. The V gene is TRBV5-4, the J gene TRBJ2-3, with 9 bases aligning to TRBD1. CDR1 is SGHNT, CDR2 YYREEE, per germline (reference sequence). The CDR3 is 15 amino acids. V lost 3 bases and J lost 4; bases outside the gene matches: 6. This CDR3 reads CASSSGTGNADTQYF. The CDR3, as DNA: TGTGCCAGCAGCTCCGGGACAGGGAACGCAGATACGCAGTATTTT.

The gene calls are TRBV4-1 and TRBJ2-1; 7 nucleotides agree with TRBD2. J lost 6 bases, V lost 4 bases, and 12 bases had no gene match. Germline CDR1 and CDR2: MGHRA and YSYEKL. The CDR3 has 16 amino acids. The CDR3 DNA reads TGCGCCAGCAGCCGCGAACCCCAGCGGGGATTCAATGAGCAGTTCTTC. It translates to CASSREPQRGFNEQFF.

V and J are TRBV20-1 and TRBJ1-1, with D uncertain. The CDR3 length is 13 residues. CDR1 is DFQATT, CDR2 SNEGSKA, per germline (reference sequence). The V end lost 1 base, the J end lost 2 bases, and 8 bases lay between the germline ends. CDR3 sequence (DNA): TGCAGTGCTAGAGTATTGACCAACACTGAAGCTTTCTTT. Translation: CSARVLTNTEAFF.

The DNA for the CDR3 is TGTGCCAGCAGCTTTCCAGGACTGACTAATGGGACTAGCGAGTACTTC. This sequence encodes CASSFPGLTNGTSEYF. This rearrangement joins TRBV7-9 to TRBJ2-7, with 10 bases fitting TRBD2. CDR3 size: 16 residues. Germline CDR1 and CDR2: SEHNR and FQNEAQ (reference sequence). V shed 3 bases and J 11 bases; nucleotides not matched to a gene: 16.

This clonotype was observed a handful of times. The chain joins TRBV20-1 to TRBJ1-2; no firm D call. V gave up 7 bases and J gave up 8 bases, with 23 bases separating them. CDR3 length: 14 residues. The germline V gene has CDR1 DFQATT and CDR2 SNEGSKA (reference sequence). The DNA of the CDR3 is TGCAGTGTAGGTGGTCGGACTCTAAAGGAGGGCTACACCTTC. Amino acids: CSVGGRTLKEGYTF.

The table lists this clonotype with a few counts. V gene TRBV7-9 combines with J gene TRBJ1-1; unclear D gene. The germline V gene encodes CDR1 SEHNR and CDR2 FQNEAQ (reference sequence). V dropped 5 bases and J dropped 6 bases, with 16 bases sitting between them. This CDR3 spans 14 amino acids. This CDR3 reads CASSPGFGGSEAFF. For the CDR3, the DNA is TGTGCCAGCAGCCCGGGCTTCGGAGGCTCTGAAGCTTTCTTT.

The chain couples TRBV11-3 to TRBJ2-1; 12 bases map to TRBD1. V shed 4 bases, J shed 6 bases, and the junction held 4 bases outside the gene matches. The germline CDR1 and CDR2 sequences are SGHNT and YENEEA. This CDR3 is built from 15 residues. Here the CDR3 DNA reads TGTGCCAGCAGCTCGGGACAGGGGGCTTTCAATGAGCAGTTCTTC. It encodes CASSSGQGAFNEQFF. Combining the CDR3 with reference TRBV11-3 and TRBJ2-1 gives the whole variable domain EAGVVQSPRYKIIEKKQPVAFWCNPISGHNTLYWYLQNLGQGPELLIRYENEEAVDDSQLPKDRFSAERLKGVDSTLKIQPAELGDSAVYLCASSSGQGAFNEQFFGPGTRLTVL.

Many counts were recorded for this clonotype. The chain uses TRBV11-2 and TRBJ2-3, with 8 bases matching TRBD2. Per germline, CDR1 SGHAT and CDR2 FQNNGV. Germline trimming cut 4 bases from V and 4 bases from J; bases unmatched to any gene: 10. There are 16 residues in the CDR3. The chain's CDR3 is CASSSRGSGTSDTQYF. CDR3 DNA: TGTGCCAGCAGCTCCCGGGGTAGCGGGACCTCAGATACGCAGTATTTT.

This sequence joins TRBV29-1 and TRBJ2-7; maybe TRBD1 (6 bases). CDR3 size: 13 residues. CDR1 SQVTM and CDR2 ANQGSEA come from the germline V gene. V lost 4 bases and J lost 3, with 13 bases in between. The CDR3 DNA reads as TGCAGCGTTGTTACAGGGTCGCACTACGAGCAGTACTTC. Translating gives CSVVTGSHYEQYF.

This clonotype was recorded a few times. The J gene is TRBJ2-1, the V gene TRBV5-5; D remains ambiguous. The CDR3 sequence is 16 residues long. Trimming removed 2 bases at V and 3 bases at J, with 15 bases between. The V gene's germline CDR1 is SGHKS and CDR2 YYEKEE (reference sequence). CDR3 amino acids: CASSFVSTPDYNEQFF. The CDR3 nucleotides read TGTGCCAGCAGCTTTGTCTCTACCCCTGACTACAATGAGCAGTTCTTC.

The chain links TRBV28 to TRBJ2-5; D is possibly TRBD1 or TRBD2 (5 bases each). CDR3 size: 17 residues. V gave up 5 bases and J gave up 5 bases, with 24 bases separating them. Germline lookup yields CDR1 MDHEN and CDR2 SYDVKM. CDR3 protein: CASSTVRQGASSETQYF. The CDR3 DNA sequence: TGTGCCAGCAGTACGGTTAGGCAGGGAGCCTCGAGCGAGACCCAGTACTTC.

This chain joins TRBV20-1 and TRBJ1-2; 8 bases agree with TRBD1. The CDR3 runs to 14 residues. Germline V gene data show CDR1 as DFQATT and CDR2 as SNEGSKA (reference sequence). The junction had 10 bases not matched to a gene; V was cut back by 2 bases and J by 8 bases. CDR3 protein: CSARRFAGGEGYTF. Written as DNA, the CDR3 is TGCAGTGCTAGAAGGTTTGCAGGGGGCGAAGGCTACACCTTC.

In the case of this clonotype: The junction departs from the called germline gene at one end, perhaps through a read error. The chain has TRBV11-2 and TRBJ2-7; D is ambiguous. Germline V gene sequence: CDR1 SGHAT, CDR2 FQNNGV. CDR3 length equals 14 residues. In DNA, the CDR3 is TGTGCCAGCAACTTATCGTCCAAAGCCTACGAGCAGTACTTC. Encoded protein: CASNLSSKAYEQYF.

The chain recombines TRBV12-3 or TRBV12-4 with TRBJ2-4, with TRBD2 identical over 12 bases. The J call is doubtful: the DNA matches TRBJ2-5 better. The CDR3 extends over 15 amino acids. CDR3 loop: CASSSSGRAKETQYF. CDR3 DNA: TGTGCCAGCAGTTCTAGCGGGAGGGCCAAAGAGACCCAGTACTTC.

V gene TRBV9 combines with J gene TRBJ2-3; a possible D gene is TRBD1 (7 bases). The CDR3 is made up of 12 amino acids. V was clipped by 4 bases and J by 8 bases, with 11 bases between them. The germline gives CDR1 SGDLS, CDR2 YYNGEE. The DNA for the CDR3 is TGTGCCAGCAGCCCAGGGGGGACTACGCAGTATTTT. Amino acids: CASSPGGTTQYF.

This clonotype was counted a few times. The chain employs TRBV7-2 and TRBJ2-3; the D is unclear. V lost 3 bases, J lost 5 bases, and 9 bases lay in between. The CDR3 consists of 13 residues. Germline lookup yields CDR1 SGHTA and CDR2 FQGNSA. CDR3 nucleotide sequence: TGTGCCAGCAGCTTCCTACTTGGAGATACGCAGTATTTT. Amino acids: CASSFLLGDTQYF.

The V and J genes are TRBV9 and TRBJ2-1; 12 bases are shared with TRBD2. The CDR3 has 13 amino acids. V trimming: 0 bases; J trimming: 13 bases; junction bases outside the gene matches: 2. Germline CDR1 reads SGDLS; CDR2 reads YYNGEE. As DNA, the CDR3 is TGTGCCAGCAGCGTAGGGACTAGCGGGAATCAGTTCTTC. Translating it yields CASSVGTSGNQFF.

V is TRBV11-2 and J is TRBJ2-3; 10 nucleotides agree with TRBD2. The CDR3 totals 16 residues. The trim removed 2 bases at V and 3 bases at J, leaving 5 bases unmatched. In germline, CDR1 is SGHAT, CDR2 FQNNGV. CDR3 DNA sequence: TGTGCCAGCAGCTTAAGGACTAGCGGCCCAACAGATACGCAGTATTTT. Protein: CASSLRTSGPTDTQYF.